These T cell receptor beta chains were read from a single sample in a study of blood T cell repertoires in COVID-19. Here immunoSEQ multiplex PCR was the method, and the copy in TCRdb shows in-frame clones only, minus some. In the table there are fewer than 250,000 clones, over 65% of which are singletons. The source material was peripheral blood. These receptors all come from a woman aged 70-85 years with active or convalescent COVID-19. Both conserved end residues are part of each CDR3. A D gene is named only where the DNA matches it firmly. Clone size, where shown, is once, few, many, or a class for clones that have expanded.

j_gene: TRBJ2-6
d_gene: NA
abundance: NA
v_gene: TRBV19
CDR3nt: TGTGCCAGTAGTCCAGGGTTTGGGGCCAACGTCCTGACTTTC
CDR3aa: CASSPGFGANVLTF

j_gene: TRBJ1-1
d_gene: TRBD1
abundance: NA
v_gene: TRBV5-1
CDR3nt: TGCGCCAGCAGCTTGGTTTCCAGGGGGTACACTGAAGCTTTCTTT
CDR3aa: CASSLVSRGYTEAFF

j_gene: TRBJ1-1
d_gene: NA
abundance: few
v_gene: TRBV18
CDR3nt: TGTGCCAGCTCACTGCAGGGATTGAACACTGAAGCTTTCTTT
CDR3aa: CASSLQGLNTEAFF

j_gene: TRBJ2-1
d_gene: NA
abundance: NA
v_gene: TRBV7-9
CDR3nt: TGTGCCAGCAGCTTTCAGGGGTCCCACAATGAGCAGTTCTTC
CDR3aa: CASSFQGSHNEQFF

j_gene: TRBJ1-1
d_gene: NA
abundance: NA
v_gene: TRBV21-1
CDR3nt: TGTGCCAGCAGCTTCCCAGGGGCCGTGGCGAACACTGAAGCTTTCTTT
CDR3aa: CASSFPGAVANTEAFF

j_gene: TRBJ2-1
d_gene: NA
abundance: NA
v_gene: TRBV2
CDR3nt: TGTGCCAGCAGCCTACGAAGCGGGCCTAACAATGAGCAGTTCTTC
CDR3aa: CASSLRSGPNNEQFF

j_gene: TRBJ2-1
d_gene: NA
abundance: NA
v_gene: TRBV12-5
CDR3nt: TGTGCTAGTGGATCCGGGGTTTCCTACAATGAGCAGTTCTTC
CDR3aa: CASGSGVSYNEQFF

j_gene: TRBJ1-2
d_gene: TRBD1
abundance: few
v_gene: TRBV4-1
CDR3nt: TGCGCCAGCAGCCAATGGGGACAGGGAGCTAACTATGGCTACACCTTC
CDR3aa: CASSQWGQGANYGYTF

j_gene: TRBJ1-4
d_gene: NA
abundance: NA
v_gene: TRBV6-6
CDR3nt: TGTGCCAGCAGTTTACAGGGTGGGGGCGAAAAACTGTTTTTT
CDR3aa: CASSLQGGGEKLFF

j_gene: TRBJ2-1
d_gene: TRBD2
abundance: once
v_gene: TRBV2
CDR3nt: TGTGCCAGCCTGGGACTAGCCTCCTACAATGAGCAGTTCTTC
CDR3aa: CASLGLASYNEQFF

j_gene: TRBJ1-2
d_gene: TRBD1
abundance: NA
v_gene: TRBV14
CDR3nt: TGTGCCAGCAGCCGAACGGGACAGGGCCCTCCTGGCTACACCTTC
CDR3aa: CASSRTGQGPPGYTF

j_gene: TRBJ2-7
d_gene: NA
abundance: once
v_gene: TRBV5-1
CDR3nt: TGCGCCAGCAGCTTGGATTACGGGGGGCCCTACGAGCAGTACTTC
CDR3aa: CASSLDYGGPYEQYF

j_gene: TRBJ1-1
d_gene: TRBD1
abundance: NA
v_gene: TRBV7-9
CDR3nt: TGTGCCAGCAGCTTAGCTCCAGGGGGAAACACTGAAGCTTTCTTT
CDR3aa: CASSLAPGGNTEAFF

j_gene: TRBJ1-2
d_gene: NA
abundance: NA
v_gene: TRBV2
CDR3nt: TGTGCCAGCAGCCGGGACATCGCTAGTAACTATGGCTACACCTTC
CDR3aa: CASSRDIASNYGYTF

j_gene: TRBJ1-2
d_gene: TRBD1
abundance: NA
v_gene: TRBV7-2
CDR3nt: TGTGCCAGCAGCTTATGGGCGGGACAGGGGCAAAACTATGGCTACACCTTC
CDR3aa: CASSLWAGQGQNYGYTF

j_gene: TRBJ2-1
d_gene: NA
abundance: NA
v_gene: TRBV6-1
CDR3nt: TGTGCCAGCAGTGAAATTCGGGTCGCCTTGAGTGAGCAGTTCTTC
CDR3aa: CASSEIRVALSEQFF

j_gene: TRBJ1-2
d_gene: TRBD1
abundance: NA
v_gene: TRBV10-3
CDR3nt: TGTGCCATCAGTGAAGGGGACAGGTGGGGCTATGGCTACACCTTC
CDR3aa: CAISEGDRWGYGYTF

j_gene: TRBJ1-4
d_gene: NA
abundance: NA
v_gene: TRBV4-2
CDR3nt: TGTGCCAGCAGCCAGTCCTATCCAACTAATGAAAAACTGTTTTTT
CDR3aa: CASSQSYPTNEKLFF

j_gene: TRBJ1-2
d_gene: NA
abundance: NA
v_gene: TRBV3-1/TRBV3-2
CDR3nt: TGTGCCAGCAGCCAAGATCAGGGAACGGTTAACTATGGCTACACCTTC
CDR3aa: CASSQDQGTVNYGYTF

j_gene: TRBJ2-2
d_gene: NA
abundance: NA
v_gene: TRBV4-1
CDR3nt: TGCGCCAGCAGCCAAGTTTATGACACCGGGGAGCTGTTTTTT
CDR3aa: CASSQVYDTGELFF

j_gene: TRBJ1-6
d_gene: TRBD1
abundance: NA
v_gene: TRBV6-2/TRBV6-3
CDR3nt: TGTGCCAGCAGCGGACAGGGAGGTATTTCACCCCTCCACTTT
CDR3aa: CASSGQGGISPLHF

j_gene: TRBJ2-1
d_gene: TRBD2
abundance: few
v_gene: TRBV7-9
CDR3nt: TGTGCCAGCAGCTCGCCGCGACTAGCGGGCTACAATGAGCAGTTCTTC
CDR3aa: CASSSPRLAGYNEQFF

j_gene: TRBJ1-5
d_gene: TRBD1
abundance: NA
v_gene: TRBV5-5
CDR3nt: TGTGCCAGCAGCCAGACAGGGTCCTTCAATCAGCCCCAGCATTTT
CDR3aa: CASSQTGSFNQPQHF

j_gene: TRBJ1-2
d_gene: NA
abundance: NA
v_gene: TRBV10-3
CDR3nt: TGTGCCATCAGTGGACACCTCAACTATGGCTACACCTTC
CDR3aa: CAISGHLNYGYTF

j_gene: TRBJ1-6
d_gene: NA
abundance: NA
v_gene: TRBV7-2
CDR3nt: TGTGCCAGCAGCCCAATGGAGACAGCACCCCTCCACTTT
CDR3aa: CASSPMETAPLHF

j_gene: TRBJ1-6
d_gene: TRBD1
abundance: NA
v_gene: TRBV2
CDR3nt: TGTGCCAGCAGTGATAGACAGGGACAGGTTTCACCCCTCCACTTT
CDR3aa: CASSDRQGQVSPLHF

j_gene: TRBJ1-4
d_gene: TRBD1
abundance: NA
v_gene: TRBV14
CDR3nt: TGTGCCAGCAGCCAAGATCCGGGACAGGGTAATGAAAAACTGTTTTTT
CDR3aa: CASSQDPGQGNEKLFF

j_gene: TRBJ1-6
d_gene: TRBD1
abundance: NA
v_gene: TRBV7-9
CDR3nt: TGTGCCAGCAGCTTAGCCCCGTTTGGGACAGGAAAGAATTCACCCCTCCACTTT
CDR3aa: CASSLAPFGTGKNSPLHF

j_gene: TRBJ2-7
d_gene: NA
abundance: NA
v_gene: TRBV6-5
CDR3nt: TGTGCCAGCAGCCCCCGACCCGCGGACGAGCAGTACTTC
CDR3aa: CASSPRPADEQYF

j_gene: TRBJ2-7
d_gene: TRBD1
abundance: NA
v_gene: TRBV6-5
CDR3nt: TGTGCCAGCAGGGGGATAACAGGGGCCGAGCAGTACTTC
CDR3aa: CASRGITGAEQYF

j_gene: TRBJ2-3
d_gene: NA
abundance: NA
v_gene: TRBV7-8
CDR3nt: TGTGCCAGCAGCTGGGGGGTCAGCACAGATACGCAGTATTTT
CDR3aa: CASSWGVSTDTQYF

j_gene: TRBJ2-2
d_gene: TRBD1
abundance: NA
v_gene: TRBV6-1
CDR3nt: TGTGCCAGCAGTGACCTAGGGACAGGGGGCCGGGAGCTGTTTTTT
CDR3aa: CASSDLGTGGRELFF

j_gene: TRBJ2-1
d_gene: TRBD2
abundance: NA
v_gene: TRBV7-2
CDR3nt: TGTGCCAGCAGGCAGGCGGGACTAGCGGGAGCCAATGAGCAGTTCTTC
CDR3aa: CASRQAGLAGANEQFF

j_gene: TRBJ2-3
d_gene: NA
abundance: NA
v_gene: TRBV5-1
CDR3nt: TGCGCCAGCAGCCGGGGGGCGGATACGCAGTATTTT
CDR3aa: CASSRGADTQYF

j_gene: TRBJ1-6
d_gene: NA
abundance: NA
v_gene: TRBV19
CDR3nt: TGTGCCAGTAGTATCAGTGATTCGAATTCACCCCTCCACTTT
CDR3aa: CASSISDSNSPLHF

j_gene: TRBJ1-2
d_gene: TRBD1
abundance: NA
v_gene: TRBV7-2
CDR3nt: TGTGCCAGCAGCTCGGGACAGGGCTATGGCTACACCTTC
CDR3aa: CASSSGQGYGYTF

j_gene: TRBJ2-1
d_gene: TRBD2
abundance: NA
v_gene: TRBV2
CDR3nt: TGTGCCAGCAGTGAATTTTGGCTAGCGGGAGGGAATGAGCAGTTCTTC
CDR3aa: CASSEFWLAGGNEQFF

j_gene: TRBJ1-6
d_gene: NA
abundance: NA
v_gene: TRBV18
CDR3nt: TGTGCCAGCTCACCGATTGGTCCCAGGGAGGATTCACCCCTCCACTTT
CDR3aa: CASSPIGPREDSPLHF

j_gene: TRBJ1-3
d_gene: NA
abundance: few
v_gene: TRBV18
CDR3nt: TGTGCCAGCTCCGGAGCCGGAAACACCATATATTTT
CDR3aa: CASSGAGNTIYF

j_gene: TRBJ2-5
d_gene: TRBD2
abundance: NA
v_gene: TRBV11-2
CDR3nt: TGTGCCAGCAGAAGAGCGGGAGTCGGAGAGACCCAGTACTTC
CDR3aa: CASRRAGVGETQYF

j_gene: TRBJ1-6
d_gene: NA
abundance: few
v_gene: TRBV4-1
CDR3nt: TGCGCCAGCAGCCAGATGGGTTCTGTGGAGGGGATGAATTCACCCCTCCACTTT
CDR3aa: CASSQMGSVEGMNSPLHF

j_gene: TRBJ1-2
d_gene: NA
abundance: once
v_gene: TRBV7-9
CDR3nt: TGTGCCAGCAGCCCACCGTTTAGATTTTTTGGCTACACCTTC
CDR3aa: CASSPPFRFFGYTF

j_gene: TRBJ2-3
d_gene: TRBD2
abundance: NA
v_gene: TRBV19
CDR3nt: TGTGCCAGTAGTAAACTAGCGGGGGGGCCGAATACGCAGTATTTT
CDR3aa: CASSKLAGGPNTQYF

j_gene: TRBJ2-1
d_gene: TRBD2
abundance: NA
v_gene: TRBV4-2
CDR3nt: TGTGCCAGCAGCCAAGGATTAGCGGGAGGCACCTACAATGAGCAGTTCTTC
CDR3aa: CASSQGLAGGTYNEQFF

j_gene: TRBJ1-4
d_gene: NA
abundance: many
v_gene: TRBV18
CDR3nt: TGTGCCAGCTCACCACAGCCCGATGAAAAACTGTTTTTT
CDR3aa: CASSPQPDEKLFF

j_gene: TRBJ2-7
d_gene: TRBD2
abundance: NA
v_gene: TRBV3-1/TRBV3-2
CDR3nt: TGTGCCAGCAGCTACGGACTAGCTACCGAGCAGTACTTC
CDR3aa: CASSYGLATEQYF

j_gene: TRBJ1-2
d_gene: NA
abundance: NA
v_gene: TRBV19
CDR3nt: TGTGCCAGTAGTATAGCCCCTGACAGTTCTAACTATGGCTACACCTTC
CDR3aa: CASSIAPDSSNYGYTF

j_gene: TRBJ1-2
d_gene: NA
abundance: NA
v_gene: TRBV11-2
CDR3nt: TGTGCCAGCAGCCAGTCGACAGCTAACTATGGCTACACCTTC
CDR3aa: CASSQSTANYGYTF

j_gene: TRBJ2-1
d_gene: TRBD1
abundance: NA
v_gene: TRBV25-1
CDR3nt: TGTGCCAGCAGCCCCTTGGGACAGGGGAAGAGCAATGAGCAGTTCTTC
CDR3aa: CASSPLGQGKSNEQFF

j_gene: TRBJ1-1
d_gene: NA
abundance: once
v_gene: TRBV7-8
CDR3nt: TGTGCCAGCAGCTTAGCGCGGGGGACTGAAGCTTTCTTT
CDR3aa: CASSLARGTEAFF

j_gene: TRBJ1-5
d_gene: NA
abundance: NA
v_gene: TRBV18
CDR3nt: TGTGCCAGCTCACGCGAGGGCAATCAGCCCCAGCATTTT
CDR3aa: CASSREGNQPQHF

j_gene: TRBJ1-2
d_gene: NA
abundance: NA
v_gene: TRBV19
CDR3nt: TGTGCCAGTAGTATACCAGGAGACAGACTCTATGGCTACACCTTC
CDR3aa: CASSIPGDRLYGYTF

j_gene: TRBJ2-7
d_gene: TRBD1
abundance: NA
v_gene: TRBV7-9
CDR3nt: TGTGCCAGCAGCTTAGGTGGGACAGCCCAGTACGAGCAGTACTTC
CDR3aa: CASSLGGTAQYEQYF

j_gene: TRBJ2-1
d_gene: TRBD2
abundance: NA
v_gene: TRBV2
CDR3nt: TGTGCCAGCAGTGGCCGGACTAGCGGGACGGGGGAGCAGTTCTTC
CDR3aa: CASSGRTSGTGEQFF

j_gene: TRBJ2-1
d_gene: NA
abundance: NA
v_gene: TRBV28
CDR3nt: TGTGCCAGCAGTTTGGGGGCCAACAATGAGCAGTTCTTC
CDR3aa: CASSLGANNEQFF

j_gene: TRBJ2-3
d_gene: TRBD1
abundance: NA
v_gene: TRBV29-1
CDR3nt: TGCAGCGTTGTAGGGGGGGACAGGGGGCCTTCAGATACGCAGTATTTT
CDR3aa: CSVVGGDRGPSDTQYF

j_gene: TRBJ2-1
d_gene: NA
abundance: NA
v_gene: TRBV6-4
CDR3nt: TGTGCCAGCAGTGTGGGGGGTGTAGGGAATGAGCAGTTCTTC
CDR3aa: CASSVGGVGNEQFF

j_gene: TRBJ1-4
d_gene: NA
abundance: NA
v_gene: TRBV18
CDR3nt: TGTGCCAGCTCACCCCCCCCACGGGGGGAAAAACTGTTTTTT
CDR3aa: CASSPPPRGEKLFF

j_gene: TRBJ1-3
d_gene: TRBD1
abundance: NA
v_gene: TRBV7-8
CDR3nt: TGTGCCAGCAGCTTAAAAACAGGGGAAATTGGAAACACCATATATTTT
CDR3aa: CASSLKTGEIGNTIYF

j_gene: TRBJ1-5
d_gene: NA
abundance: NA
v_gene: TRBV18
CDR3nt: TGTGCCAGCTCAGAGGGGACAAAAAATCAGCCCCAGCATTTT
CDR3aa: CASSEGTKNQPQHF